A single TCR beta chain is shown here with its context. What it binds is unknown. This sample stems from a study of T cell responses to AZD1222 COVID-19 vaccine. Here immunoSEQ multiplex PCR was the method, and the copy in TCRdb shows in-frame clones only, minus some. The data show 130,000 to 150,000 clones, 92% seen once. Germline values: CDR1 MDHEN, CDR2 SYDVKM. Trimming stripped 7 bases from V and 0 bases from J, with 12 bases between. CDR3 size: 14 residues. Whole-study results and caveats: Regions 160-218 and 743-854 dominated among vaccine-associated CD4 TCRs spanning spike. Reportedly, nearly half of unique spike TCRs recognized epitopes outside B.1.351/B.1.1.7 mutations.

This TCR was sampled from an adult in good health. The chain uses TRBV28 and TRBJ1-2; D is undetermined. The sequencing here drew on peripheral blood, taken on day 0 of AZD1222 vaccination. CDR3 amino acids: CASKRLGSNYGYTF. CDR3 DNA sequence: TGTGCCAGCAAGCGGCTGGGATCTAACTATGGCTACACCTTC.